Below, one T cell receptor beta chain is given with its context. Its antigen is unknown. This entry comes from a study of cytomegalovirus exposure and HLA in healthy donors. Points from the study as a whole: Later analysis identified a missense DCLRE1C variant that was linked to TCR beta V- and J-gene trimming. The authors enumerated over 150 TCR beta chains as linked to cytomegalovirus. Later work showed greater clonal expansion in HLA-associated TCR beta chains than in equally common others. Most observed TCR sequences were rare, whereas some public TCRs were detected in many donors.

With 60 Vbeta and 13 Jbeta primers, the PCR was carried out. Method: immunoSEQ multiplex PCR; TCRdb's copy keeps in-frame clones and lacks some. The repertoire has 110,000 to 150,000 clones, approximately 82% of them found once; the top ten carry more than 2.5%. The sequence was collected from a man between 18 and 29 years old in good health and CMV-seropositive. The sequencing sample was made of PBMCs.

CDR3 amino acids: CASSSRGTQYF. Written as DNA, the CDR3 is TGTGCCAGCAGTTCCCGGGGGACCCAGTACTTC. This rearrangement joins TRBV6-5 to TRBJ2-5; a weak D match, TRBD2 (5 bases). Germline CDR1 and CDR2: MNHEY and SVGAGI. V shed 4 bases and J shed 7 bases, with 7 bases lying between them. This CDR3 contains 11 residues.